This entry concerns a single T cell receptor beta chain. The V gene's germline CDR1 is SEHNR and CDR2 FQNEAQ (reference sequence). J gave up 4 bases and V 5 bases, and 10 bases lay outside the gene matches. This CDR3 contains 17 residues. In the original analysis: For nucleated cells, counts were estimated from reference gene primer amplification. Method: immunoSEQ multiplex PCR; TCRdb's copy keeps in-frame clones and lacks some. V, J and clone size derive from that table, while D and trimming were established from the DNA sequence. Here the sample spans over 150,000 clones, about 72% being singletons. These data belong to a study of blood T cell repertoires in COVID-19. About the study: Samples representing acute and convalescent COVID-19 were sourced from the United States, Italy and Spain.

The participants were between about 18 and 100 years old and came from fewer than 25 US areas. Participants reported their clinical history, and cohort assignment relied on those reports. The sequencing input was PBMCs or T cells enriched from blood (not recorded which). The origin of this receptor is a woman between 45 and 65 years old who had recovered from COVID-19. This chain joins TRBV7-9 and TRBJ2-3; 12 bases match TRBD2. The CDR3 region has the DNA TGTGCCAGCAGCGCTAGCGGGAGGGCCGGGGGAGCAGATACGCAGTATTTT. It translates to CASSASGRAGGADTQYF.